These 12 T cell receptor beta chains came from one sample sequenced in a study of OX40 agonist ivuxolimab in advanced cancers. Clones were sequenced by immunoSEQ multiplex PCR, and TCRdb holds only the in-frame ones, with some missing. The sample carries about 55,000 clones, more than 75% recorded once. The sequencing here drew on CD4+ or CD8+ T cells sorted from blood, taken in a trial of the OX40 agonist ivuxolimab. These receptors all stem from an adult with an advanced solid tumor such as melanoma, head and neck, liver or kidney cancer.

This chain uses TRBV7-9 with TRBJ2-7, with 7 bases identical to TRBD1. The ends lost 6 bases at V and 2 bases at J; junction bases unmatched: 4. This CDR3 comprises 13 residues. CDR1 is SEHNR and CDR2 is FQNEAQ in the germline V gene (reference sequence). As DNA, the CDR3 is TGTGCCAGCAGACGGGACAGCGCCTACGAGCAGTACTTC. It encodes CASRRDSAYEQYF. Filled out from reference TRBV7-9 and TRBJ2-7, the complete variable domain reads DTGVSQNPRHKITKRGQNVTFRCDPISEHNRLYWYRQTLGQGPEFLTYFQNEAQLEKSRLLSDRFSAERPKGSFSTLEIQRTEQGDSAMYLCASRRDSAYEQYFGPGTRLTVT.

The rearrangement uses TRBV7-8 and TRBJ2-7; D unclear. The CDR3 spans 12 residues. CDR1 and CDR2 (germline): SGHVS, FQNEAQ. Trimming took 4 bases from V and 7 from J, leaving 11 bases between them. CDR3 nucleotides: TGTGCCAGCAGCTCTTCGACCCCGGAGCAGTACTTC. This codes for CASSSSTPEQYF.

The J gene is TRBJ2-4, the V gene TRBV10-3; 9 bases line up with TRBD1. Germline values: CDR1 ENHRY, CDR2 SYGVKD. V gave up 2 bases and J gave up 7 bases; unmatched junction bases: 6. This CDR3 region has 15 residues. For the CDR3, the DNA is TGTGCCATCAGTGAGCCCGGACAGGGGAAGAACATTCAGTACTTC. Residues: CAISEPGQGKNIQYF.

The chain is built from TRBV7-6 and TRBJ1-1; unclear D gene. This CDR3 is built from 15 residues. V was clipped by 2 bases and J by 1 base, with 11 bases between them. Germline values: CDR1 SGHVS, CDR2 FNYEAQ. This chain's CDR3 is CASSLNLRGNTEAFF. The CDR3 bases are TGTGCCAGCAGCTTAAATCTCCGGGGGAACACTGAAGCTTTCTTT.

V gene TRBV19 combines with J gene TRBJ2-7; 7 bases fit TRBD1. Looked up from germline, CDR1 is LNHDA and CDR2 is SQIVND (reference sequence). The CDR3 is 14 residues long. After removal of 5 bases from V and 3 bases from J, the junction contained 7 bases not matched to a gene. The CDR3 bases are TGTGCCAGTAGTCCCGGACAGGACCTCTACGAGCAGTACTTC. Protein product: CASSPGQDLYEQYF.

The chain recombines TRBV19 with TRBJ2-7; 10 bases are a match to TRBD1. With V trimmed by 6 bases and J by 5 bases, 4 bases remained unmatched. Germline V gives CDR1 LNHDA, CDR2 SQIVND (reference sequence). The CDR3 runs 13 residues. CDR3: CASSPTGGNEQYF. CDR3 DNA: TGTGCCAGTAGCCCGACAGGGGGCAACGAGCAGTACTTC.

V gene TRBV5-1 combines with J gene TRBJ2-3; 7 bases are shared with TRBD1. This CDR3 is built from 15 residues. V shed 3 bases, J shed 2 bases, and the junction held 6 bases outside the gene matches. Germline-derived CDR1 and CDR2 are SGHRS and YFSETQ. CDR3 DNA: TGCGCCAGCAGCTGGCCGGGACAGCTCACAGATACGCAGTATTTT. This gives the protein CASSWPGQLTDTQYF.

As DNA, the CDR3 is TGTGCCAGCAACACAGGGAGCAGTCTCACGGACGAGCAGTACTTC. Amino acids: CASNTGSSLTDEQYF. This sequence joins TRBV9 and TRBJ2-7; possible D gene TRBD1, 6 bases. Germline V CDR1 and CDR2: SGDLS, YYNGEE. Deletions cut 6 bases from V and 5 bases from J, with 21 bases between. The CDR3 loop spans 15 amino acids.

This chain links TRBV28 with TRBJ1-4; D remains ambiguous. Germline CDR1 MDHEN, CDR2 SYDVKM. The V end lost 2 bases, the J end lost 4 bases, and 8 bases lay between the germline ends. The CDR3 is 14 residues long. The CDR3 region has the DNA TGTGCCAGCAGTTTAGGGTTGGGTAATGAAAAACTGTTTTTT. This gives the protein CASSLGLGNEKLFF.

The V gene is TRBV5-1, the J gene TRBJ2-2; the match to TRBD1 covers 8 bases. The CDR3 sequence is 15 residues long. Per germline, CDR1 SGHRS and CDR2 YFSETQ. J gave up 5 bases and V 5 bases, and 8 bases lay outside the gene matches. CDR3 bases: TGCGCCAGCAGTCCAGACAGGGGTGGGACCGGGGAGCTGTTTTTT. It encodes CASSPDRGGTGELFF.

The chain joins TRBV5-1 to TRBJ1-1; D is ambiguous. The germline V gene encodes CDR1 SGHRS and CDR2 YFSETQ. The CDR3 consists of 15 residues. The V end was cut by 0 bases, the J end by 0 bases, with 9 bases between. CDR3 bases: TGCGCCAGCAGCTTGGACGGCCGGATGAACACTGAAGCTTTCTTT. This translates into CASSLDGRMNTEAFF.

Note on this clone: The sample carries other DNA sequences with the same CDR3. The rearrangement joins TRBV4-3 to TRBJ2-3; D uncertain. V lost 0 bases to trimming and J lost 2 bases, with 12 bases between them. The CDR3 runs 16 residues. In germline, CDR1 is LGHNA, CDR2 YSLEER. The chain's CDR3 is CASSQESGGPTDTQYF. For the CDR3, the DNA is TGCGCCAGCAGCCAAGAAAGTGGCGGACCCACAGATACGCAGTATTTT.